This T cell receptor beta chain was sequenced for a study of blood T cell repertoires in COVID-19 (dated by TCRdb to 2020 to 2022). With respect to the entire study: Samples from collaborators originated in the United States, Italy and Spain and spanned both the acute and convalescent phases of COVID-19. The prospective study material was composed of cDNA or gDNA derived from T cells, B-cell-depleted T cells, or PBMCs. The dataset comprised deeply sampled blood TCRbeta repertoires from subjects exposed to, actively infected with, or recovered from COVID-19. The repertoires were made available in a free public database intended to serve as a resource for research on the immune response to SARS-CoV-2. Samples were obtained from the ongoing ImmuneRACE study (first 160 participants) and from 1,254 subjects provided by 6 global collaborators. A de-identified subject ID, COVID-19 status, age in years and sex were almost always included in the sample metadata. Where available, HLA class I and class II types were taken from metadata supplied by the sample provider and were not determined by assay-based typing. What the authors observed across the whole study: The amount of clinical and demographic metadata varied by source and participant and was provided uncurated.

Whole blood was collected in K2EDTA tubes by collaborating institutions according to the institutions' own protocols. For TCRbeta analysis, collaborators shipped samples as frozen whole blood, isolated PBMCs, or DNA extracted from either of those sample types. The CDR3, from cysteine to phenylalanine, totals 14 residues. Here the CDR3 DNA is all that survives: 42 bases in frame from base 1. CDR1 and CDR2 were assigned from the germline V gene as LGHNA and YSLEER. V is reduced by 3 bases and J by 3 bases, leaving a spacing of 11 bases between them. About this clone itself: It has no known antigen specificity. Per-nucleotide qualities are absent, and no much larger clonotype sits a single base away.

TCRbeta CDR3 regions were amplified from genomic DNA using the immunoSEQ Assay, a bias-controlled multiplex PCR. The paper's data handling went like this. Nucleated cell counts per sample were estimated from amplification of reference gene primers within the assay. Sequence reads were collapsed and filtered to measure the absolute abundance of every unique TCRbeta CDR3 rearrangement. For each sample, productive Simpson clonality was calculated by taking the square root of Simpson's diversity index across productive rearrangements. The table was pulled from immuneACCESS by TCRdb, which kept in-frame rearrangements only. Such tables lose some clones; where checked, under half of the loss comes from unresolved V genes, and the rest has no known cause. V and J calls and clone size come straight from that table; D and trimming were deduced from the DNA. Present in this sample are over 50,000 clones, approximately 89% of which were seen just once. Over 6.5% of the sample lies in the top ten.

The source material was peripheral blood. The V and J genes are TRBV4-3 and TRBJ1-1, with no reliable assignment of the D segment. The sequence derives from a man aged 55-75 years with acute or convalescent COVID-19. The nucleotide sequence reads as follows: TGCGCCAGCAGCCAGGGCCCCTGGGACACTGAAGCTTTCTTT. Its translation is CASSQGPWDTEAFF.